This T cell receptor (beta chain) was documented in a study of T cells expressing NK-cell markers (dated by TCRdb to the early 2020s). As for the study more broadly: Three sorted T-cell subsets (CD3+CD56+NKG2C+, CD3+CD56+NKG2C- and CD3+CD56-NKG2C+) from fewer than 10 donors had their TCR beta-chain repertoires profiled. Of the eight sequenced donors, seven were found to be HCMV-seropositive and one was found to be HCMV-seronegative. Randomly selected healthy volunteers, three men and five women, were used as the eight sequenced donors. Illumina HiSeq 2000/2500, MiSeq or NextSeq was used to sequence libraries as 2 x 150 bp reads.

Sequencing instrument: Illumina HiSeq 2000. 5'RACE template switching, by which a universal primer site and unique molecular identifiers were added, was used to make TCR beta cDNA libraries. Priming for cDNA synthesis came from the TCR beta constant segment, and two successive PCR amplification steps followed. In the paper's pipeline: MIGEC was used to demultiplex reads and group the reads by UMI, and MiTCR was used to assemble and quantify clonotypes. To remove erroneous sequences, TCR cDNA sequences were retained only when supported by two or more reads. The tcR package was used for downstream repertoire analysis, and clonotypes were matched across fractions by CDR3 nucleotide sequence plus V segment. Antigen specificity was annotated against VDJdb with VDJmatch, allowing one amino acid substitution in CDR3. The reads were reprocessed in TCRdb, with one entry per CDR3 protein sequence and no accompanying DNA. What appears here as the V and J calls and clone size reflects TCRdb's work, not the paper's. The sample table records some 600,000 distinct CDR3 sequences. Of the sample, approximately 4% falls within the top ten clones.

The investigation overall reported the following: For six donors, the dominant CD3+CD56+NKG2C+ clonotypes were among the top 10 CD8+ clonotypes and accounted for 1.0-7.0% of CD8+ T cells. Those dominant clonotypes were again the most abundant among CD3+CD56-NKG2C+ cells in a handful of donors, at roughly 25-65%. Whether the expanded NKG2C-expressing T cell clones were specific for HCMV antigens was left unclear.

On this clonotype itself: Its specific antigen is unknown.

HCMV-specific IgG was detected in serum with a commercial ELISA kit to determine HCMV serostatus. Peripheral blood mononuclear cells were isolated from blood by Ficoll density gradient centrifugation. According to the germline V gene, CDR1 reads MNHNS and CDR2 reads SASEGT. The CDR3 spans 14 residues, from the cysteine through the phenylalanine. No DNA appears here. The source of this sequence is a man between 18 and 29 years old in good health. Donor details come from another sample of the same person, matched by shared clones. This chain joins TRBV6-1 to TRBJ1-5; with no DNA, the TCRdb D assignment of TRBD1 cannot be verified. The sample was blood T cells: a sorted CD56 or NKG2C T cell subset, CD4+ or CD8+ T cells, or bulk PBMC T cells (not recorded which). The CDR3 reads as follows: CASSDYRDGQPQHF.